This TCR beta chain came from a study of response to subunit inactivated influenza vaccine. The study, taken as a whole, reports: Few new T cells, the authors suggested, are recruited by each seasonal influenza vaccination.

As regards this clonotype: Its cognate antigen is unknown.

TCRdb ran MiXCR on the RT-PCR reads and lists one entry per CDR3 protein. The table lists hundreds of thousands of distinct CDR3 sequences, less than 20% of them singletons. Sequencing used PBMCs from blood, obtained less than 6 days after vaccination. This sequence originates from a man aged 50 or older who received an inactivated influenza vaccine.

The CDR3 sequence is CASSRGTGDMNTEAFF. CDR3 sequence (DNA): TGCGCCAGCAGCCGGGGGACAGGAGATATGAACACTGAAGCTTTCTTT. The chain carries TRBV4-3 and TRBJ1-1, with 8 bases identical to TRBD1. Germline V gene lookup returns CDR1 LGHNA and CDR2 YSLEER. The V gene end was trimmed by 4 bases and the J gene end by 0 bases; junction bases not matched to a gene: 7. The CDR3 has 16 amino acids.